Given below is one T cell receptor (beta chain) in context. Generated by immunoSEQ multiplex PCR, the TCRdb table keeps only in-frame clones and is missing some. The table shows 200,000 to 300,000 clones, with 85% to 90% occurring only once. The sample comes from a study of blood T cell repertoires in COVID-19. Turning to the study itself: T cells, B-cell-depleted T cells, or PBMCs provided the cDNA or gDNA that served as material.

The receptor was derived from a woman aged 40 to 50 with acute or convalescent COVID-19. The sequencing input was peripheral blood.

As DNA, the CDR3 is TGTGCCAGTAGTATGCCGGGGAGGGACACTGAAGCTTTCTTT. Translated, it gives CASSMPGRDTEAFF. The chain recombines TRBV19 with TRBJ1-1, with D unclear. The germline V gene encodes CDR1 LNHDA and CDR2 SQIVND (reference sequence). The V gene lost 3 bases and the J gene lost 3 bases, with 11 bases spanning the gap. The CDR3 loop spans 14 amino acids.